Each of the 8 T cell receptor beta chains below was sequenced from the same sample in a study of blood T cells in healthy people across ages. A J-beta primer mix and a sample-barcoded 5' primer were used in a second PCR of roughly 6 to 11 cycles. TCRdb independently ran MiXCR on the 5' RACE reads; one entry per CDR3 protein. The table has some 1.1 million distinct CDR3 sequences, around two fifths seen once. Sequencing used blood. Receptors originate from a young man in good health.

A remark on this clonotype: At one end the junction does not follow the germline gene, possibly because of a read error. The chain is built from TRBV12-3 or TRBV12-4 and TRBJ2-3; TRBD2 matches 10 bases. The CDR3 length is 17 residues. The DNA of the CDR3 is TGTGCCGGCAGTTTAGGCAGCGGGGGGGCTTCGACAGATACGCAGTATTTT. It yields the protein CAGSLGSGGASTDTQYF.

This clonotype has a handful of counts. The rearrangement uses TRBV27 and TRBJ2-7, with 9 bases matching TRBD2. V lost 4 bases, J lost 5 bases, and 6 bases stayed unmatched. CDR3 length: 14 amino acids. Germline V CDR1 and CDR2: MNHEY, SMNVEV (reference sequence). CDR3 sequence reads: CASSSLAGYHEQYF. The DNA for the CDR3 is TGTGCCAGCAGTTCTCTAGCGGGGTACCACGAGCAGTACTTC.

This clonotype was observed once. The chain carries TRBV30 and TRBJ1-5, with TRBD1 as a possible D gene (5 bases). Germline V gene lookup returns CDR1 GTSNPN and CDR2 SVGIG (reference sequence). The CDR3 consists of 15 residues. Trimming removed 4 bases at V and 6 bases at J, with 19 bases between. The CDR3 region has the DNA TGTGCCTGGACTCCCGGGCTTTCCGGGGGTCAGCCCCAGCATTTT. It specifies CAWTPGLSGGQPQHF.

The chain joins TRBV9 to TRBJ1-4, with unresolved D. The CDR3 is 14 residues long. Germline CDR1 is SGDLS and CDR2 is YYNGEE. With 3 bases removed from V and 3 bases from J, the gap between germline ends came to 9 bases. The CDR3 is CASSAGVPNEKLFF. The CDR3 bases are TGTGCCAGCAGCGCGGGTGTACCTAATGAAAAACTGTTTTTT.

This clonotype showed up just a few times. V gene TRBV27 combines with J gene TRBJ2-3; 12 bases align to TRBD2. The V gene end was trimmed by 5 bases and the J gene end by 4 bases; junction bases not matched to a gene: 7. The CDR3 is 16 residues long. Germline V CDR1 and CDR2: MNHEY, SMNVEV (reference sequence). This CDR3 is CASSLQRTSGADTQYF. The CDR3 DNA reads as TGTGCCAGCAGTCTCCAACGGACTAGCGGGGCAGATACGCAGTATTTT.

This clonotype showed up just a few times. CDR3 DNA: TGTGCCAGCAGTGAATTAGGGACGCTAAGATATGGCTACACCTTC. Translated: CASSELGTLRYGYTF. This rearrangement joins TRBV25-1 to TRBJ1-2; D is perhaps TRBD1 (5 bases). With 1 base removed from V and 5 bases from J, the gap between germline ends came to 14 bases. CDR1 and CDR2 (germline): MGHDK, SYGVNS. The CDR3 loop spans 15 amino acids.

This clonotype was seen a few times. The chain has TRBV29-1 and TRBJ1-1; unclear D gene. Germline CDR1 and CDR2: SQVTM and ANQGSEA. The CDR3 has 13 amino acids. Trimming shortened V by 2 bases and J by 0 bases, and 7 bases separated the two germline ends. The CDR3 DNA sequence: TGCAGCGTTGAAAGGGTCCTGAACACTGAAGCTTTCTTT. Amino acid sequence: CSVERVLNTEAFF. Filled out from reference TRBV29-1 and TRBJ1-1, the complete variable domain reads SAVISQKPSRDICQRGTSLTIQCQVDSQVTMMFWYRQQPGQSLTLIATANQGSEATYESGFVIDKFPISRPNLTFSTLTVSNMSPEDSSIYLCSVERVLNTEAFFGQGTRLTVV.

The chain joins TRBV29-1 to TRBJ2-3; the match to TRBD2 covers 8 bases. The CDR3 is made up of 12 amino acids. Germline values: CDR1 SQVTM, CDR2 ANQGSEA. The J segment lost 6 bases and the V segment lost 6 bases, leaving 5 bases of the junction unmatched. The CDR3 DNA follows: TGCAGCGTCGCCGGGACTAGGGATACGCAGTATTTT. It translates to CSVAGTRDTQYF.